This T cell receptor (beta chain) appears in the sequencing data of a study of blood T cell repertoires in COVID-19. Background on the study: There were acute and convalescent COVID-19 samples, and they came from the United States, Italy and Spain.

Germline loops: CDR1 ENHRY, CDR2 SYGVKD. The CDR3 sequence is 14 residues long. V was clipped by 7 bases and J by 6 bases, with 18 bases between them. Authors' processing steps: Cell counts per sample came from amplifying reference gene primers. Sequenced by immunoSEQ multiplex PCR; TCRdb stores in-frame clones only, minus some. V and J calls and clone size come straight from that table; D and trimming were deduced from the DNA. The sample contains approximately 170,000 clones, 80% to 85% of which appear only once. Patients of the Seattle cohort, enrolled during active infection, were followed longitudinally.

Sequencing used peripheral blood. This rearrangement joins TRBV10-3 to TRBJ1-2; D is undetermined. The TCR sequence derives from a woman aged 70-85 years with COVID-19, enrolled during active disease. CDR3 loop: CAITFTLGANGYTF. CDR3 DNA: TGTGCCATCACCTTCACTTTAGGAGCAAATGGCTACACCTTC.